This is a list of T cell receptor beta chains from one sample in a study of T-cell reconstitution after alpha-beta-depleted transplantation in children. TCRdb processed the PCR reads anew with MiXCR; each CDR3 protein has one entry. The sample contains about 300,000 distinct CDR3 sequences, 10% of which appear only once. Here the sequenced sample was PBMCs, taken before TCRalphabeta/CD19-depleted stem cell transplant. The receptors derive from a boy younger than two with acute myeloid leukemia, due to receive a stem cell transplant. Each CDR3 is given with its conserved first and last residue. Each record gives: V gene, J gene, CDR3 protein.

V gene: TRBV24-1; J gene: TRBJ2-1; CDR3 protein: CATSDRWGGGLNEQFF
V gene: TRBV24-1; J gene: TRBJ2-1; CDR3 protein: CATSDPQGGYNEQFF
V gene: TRBV5-5; J gene: TRBJ2-3; CDR3 protein: CASSGTSGTDTQYF
V gene: TRBV11-2; J gene: TRBJ2-1; CDR3 protein: CASSLGRVAVVSSYNEQFF
V gene: TRBV5-6; J gene: TRBJ2-4; CDR3 protein: CASSSRRGELAKNIQYF
V gene: TRBV9; J gene: TRBJ2-7; CDR3 protein: CASSLHPDRGYEQYF
V gene: TRBV28; J gene: TRBJ1-5; CDR3 protein: CASSAPGSTGNQPQHF
V gene: TRBV20-1; J gene: TRBJ1-2; CDR3 protein: CSAGKGTGNYGYTF
V gene: TRBV20-1; J gene: TRBJ2-5; CDR3 protein: CSAPGTVTETQYF
V gene: TRBV4-1; J gene: TRBJ2-2; CDR3 protein: CASSRESAGGGGTGELFF
V gene: TRBV7-6; J gene: TRBJ1-5; CDR3 protein: CASSWGGNQPQHF
V gene: TRBV7-7; J gene: TRBJ2-2; CDR3 protein: CASSLADRAHTGELFF
V gene: TRBV20-1; J gene: TRBJ2-1; CDR3 protein: CSACDPGTSGSFGDEQFF
V gene: TRBV12-3/TRBV12-4; J gene: TRBJ1-2; CDR3 protein: CASSSTRQATYGYTF
V gene: TRBV29-1; J gene: TRBJ2-7; CDR3 protein: CSVGGEVWGSYEQYF
V gene: TRBV7-3; J gene: TRBJ2-1; CDR3 protein: CASSLGGGIHEQFF
V gene: TRBV28; J gene: TRBJ2-1; CDR3 protein: CASSLRVGASYNEQFF
V gene: TRBV20-1; J gene: TRBJ2-4; CDR3 protein: CSARDGTGGDIQYF
V gene: TRBV12-3/TRBV12-4; J gene: TRBJ2-7; CDR3 protein: CASSPASGGRRNEQYF
V gene: TRBV5-1; J gene: TRBJ2-5; CDR3 protein: CASSLLASGSGTQETQYF
V gene: TRBV7-2; J gene: TRBJ2-6; CDR3 protein: CASSLVAAGLAALSGANVLTF
V gene: TRBV28; J gene: TRBJ2-3; CDR3 protein: CASSKGLAGGRTDTQYF
V gene: TRBV7-3; J gene: TRBJ1-1; CDR3 protein: CASSFAENTEAFF